One and the same sample provided the 9 T cell receptor beta chains below, sequenced in a study of shared clonotypes between healthy human individuals. Produced via immunoSEQ multiplex PCR; TCRdb's table is partial and in-frame only. The sample records hundreds of thousands of clones, about 76% being singletons. The sequenced material came from PBMCs. The receptor source for this set is a woman between 35 and 50 years old in good health. Some clones in this sample may be carry-over from other donors' samples.

This chain joins TRBV5-1 and TRBJ2-7; 7 bases line up with TRBD1. Per the germline V gene, CDR1 is SGHRS and CDR2 is YFSETQ. The J segment lost 4 bases and the V segment lost 3 bases, leaving 1 base of the junction unmatched. This CDR3 comprises 12 residues. The CDR3 here is CASSWDSYEQYF. The CDR3 nucleotides are TGCGCCAGCAGCTGGGACAGTTACGAGCAGTACTTC. The full variable domain, its missing parts supplied by reference TRBV5-1 and TRBJ2-7, is KAGVTQTPRYLIKTRGQQVTLSCSPISGHRSVSWYQQTPGQGLQFLFEYFSETQRNKGNFPGRFSGRQFSNSRSEMNVSTLELGDSALYLCASSWDSYEQYFGPGTRLTVT.

This clone has only one observation. The chain is built from TRBV18 and TRBJ1-5; no clear D gene. The V end was cut by 3 bases, the J end by 0 bases, with 15 bases between. This CDR3 comprises 17 residues. Germline CDR1 reads KGHSH; CDR2 reads LQKENI. CDR3: CASSPFAEPLSNQPQHF. For the CDR3, the DNA is TGTGCCAGCTCACCCTTTGCAGAGCCCCTTAGCAATCAGCCCCAGCATTTT.

This chain links TRBV13 with TRBJ2-3; 12 positions match TRBD2. This CDR3 has 17 residues. CDR1 is PRHDT, CDR2 FYEKMQ, per germline (reference sequence). With V trimmed by 2 bases and J by 4 bases, 7 bases remained unmatched. For the CDR3, the DNA is TGTGCCAGCAGCTTACCCTCGACTAGCGGGAGTCCAGATACGCAGTATTTT. This sequence encodes CASSLPSTSGSPDTQYF. The full variable domain, its missing parts supplied by reference TRBV13 and TRBJ2-3, is AAGVIQSPRHLIKEKRETATLKCYPIPRHDTVYWYQQGPGQDPQFLISFYEKMQSDKGSIPDRFSAQQFSDYHSELNMSSLELGDSALYFCASSLPSTSGSPDTQYFGPGTRLTVL.

The chain uses TRBV7-2 and TRBJ1-2, with D tentatively TRBD1 (5 bases). The germline V and J ends were trimmed by 1 base and 1 base, with 22 bases remaining between them. Germline CDR1 is SGHTA and CDR2 is FQGNSA. CDR3 length: 19 residues. In DNA form, the CDR3 reads TGTGCCAGCAGCTTAGAGTGGCAGGGTAGTACCACTGTTAACTATGGCTACACCTTC. This encodes CASSLEWQGSTTVNYGYTF.

The rearrangement uses TRBV28 and TRBJ2-7; D uncertain. The V end was cut by 2 bases, the J end by 5 bases, with 13 bases between. The CDR3 is made up of 14 amino acids. Germline V gives CDR1 MDHEN, CDR2 SYDVKM. CDR3 amino acids: CASSLRQVTDEQYF. In nucleotides, the CDR3 is TGTGCCAGCAGTTTAAGGCAGGTAACCGACGAGCAGTACTTC.

This chain uses TRBV2 with TRBJ1-1, with D uncertain. Germline V gene data show CDR1 as SNHLY and CDR2 as FYNNEI. This CDR3 contains 15 residues. Between the trimmed V and J ends, which lost 6 bases and 1 base, there was a span of 15 bases. The CDR3 coding sequence is TGTGCCAGCAGCTCCGAGAGGTCTGGGAACACTGAAGCTTTCTTT. Translating gives CASSSERSGNTEAFF. Drawing the rest from reference TRBV2 and TRBJ1-1, the complete variable domain is EPEVTQTPSHQVTQMGQEVILRCVPISNHLYFYWYRQILGQKVEFLVSFYNNEISEKSEIFDDQFSVERPDGSNFTLKIRSTKLEDSAMYFCASSSERSGNTEAFFGQGTRLTVV.

In this sample, this clone turned up once. The genes are TRBV6-1 and TRBJ1-5; no definite D call. The V gene lost 0 bases and the J gene lost 3 bases, with 9 bases spanning the gap. Germline V gives CDR1 MNHNS, CDR2 SASEGT. The CDR3 contains 15 residues. CDR3 DNA sequence: TGTGCCAGCAGTGAAGCGCTCAGTCCCAATCAGCCCCAGCATTTT. As protein: CASSEALSPNQPQHF.

This rearrangement joins TRBV19 to TRBJ1-1; the D gene is possibly TRBD1 (5 bases). The CDR3 spans 15 residues. Germline lookup yields CDR1 LNHDA and CDR2 SQIVND (reference sequence). V lost 7 bases and J lost 7, with 22 bases in between. The CDR3 DNA sequence: TGTGCCAGTACTCACAACGCGGGGGGGTTTAATGAAGCTTTCTTT. Its protein product is CASTHNAGGFNEAFF. The whole variable domain, remainder taken from reference TRBV19 and TRBJ1-1, is DGGITQSPKYLFRKEGQNVTLSCEQNLNHDAMYWYRQDPGQGLRLIYYSQIVNDFQKGDIAEGYSVSREKKESFPLTVTSAQKNPTAFYLCASTHNAGGFNEAFFGQGTRLTVV.

This chain uses TRBV6-5 with TRBJ1-5; no reliable D call. The CDR3 runs to 12 residues. The germline CDR1 and CDR2 sequences are MNHEY and SVGAGI. CDR3 in DNA: TGTGTCAAGCTGTTAGGGCATAAGCCCCAGCATTTT. Encoded protein: CVKLLGHKPQHF.